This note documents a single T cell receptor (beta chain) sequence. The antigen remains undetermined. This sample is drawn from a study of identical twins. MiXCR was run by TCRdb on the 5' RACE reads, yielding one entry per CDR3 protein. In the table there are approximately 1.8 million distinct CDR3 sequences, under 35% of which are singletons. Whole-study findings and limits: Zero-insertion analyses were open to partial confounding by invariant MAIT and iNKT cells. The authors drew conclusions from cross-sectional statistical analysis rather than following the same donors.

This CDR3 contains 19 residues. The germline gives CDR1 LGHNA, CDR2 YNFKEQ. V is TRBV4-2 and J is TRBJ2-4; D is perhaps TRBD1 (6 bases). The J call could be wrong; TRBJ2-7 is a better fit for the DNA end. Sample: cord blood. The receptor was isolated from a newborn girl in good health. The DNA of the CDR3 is TGTGCCAGCAGCCAAGATTATAGGGGGTCCTATTCCTTACTCTACGAGCAGTACTTC. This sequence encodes CASSQDYRGSYSLLYEQYF.